The 29 T cell receptor beta chains below all came from one sample that was sequenced in a study of Graves' ophthalmopathy and Graves' hyperthyroidism. TCR beta CDR3 regions were amplified from RNA transcripts. Amplification began with first-round RT-PCR using HTBI primers, then second-round multiplex PCR was performed. TCRdb reanalysed the multiplex PCR reads using MiXCR and keeps one entry per CDR3 protein. Here the sample spans 500,000 to 600,000 distinct CDR3 sequences, 35% to 45% being singletons. Sequencing was done on a sample of peripheral blood or thyroid tissue (not recorded which). These receptor sequences come from an adult man with Graves' hyperthyroidism.

The chain links TRBV7-9 to TRBJ2-7, with 12 bases that match TRBD2. The V segment lost 8 bases and the J segment 6 bases; nucleotides outside the gene matches: 5. The V gene's germline CDR1 is SEHNR and CDR2 FQNEAQ (reference sequence). CDR3 length: 13 residues. The CDR3 reads CASGPLAGGEQYF. DNA for the CDR3: TGTGCCAGCGGTCCACTAGCGGGAGGCGAGCAGTACTTC. The variable domain in full, completed from reference TRBV7-9 and TRBJ2-7, reads DTGVSQNPRHKITKRGQNVTFRCDPISEHNRLYWYRQTLGQGPEFLTYFQNEAQLEKSRLLSDRFSAERPKGSFSTLEIQRTEQGDSAMYLCASGPLAGGEQYFGPGTRLTVT.

This clonotype has more than one count but fewer than ten. The CDR3 DNA sequence: TGTGCCAGCAGTTTTGCCTCTGAAGCTTTCTTT. Translation: CASSFASEAFF. This chain links TRBV28 with TRBJ1-1; D gene unclear. V dropped 3 bases and J dropped 6 bases, with 5 bases sitting between them. This CDR3 is 11 amino acids long. CDR1 and CDR2 (germline): MDHEN, SYDVKM.

Ten or more counts support this clonotype. The CDR3 sequence is CASSLEGQGEETQYF. CDR3 sequence (DNA): TGCGCCAGCAGCTTGGAAGGACAGGGCGAAGAGACCCAGTACTTC. The chain links TRBV5-1 to TRBJ2-5, with 8 bases that match TRBD1. The CDR3 length is 15 residues. The germline V gene encodes CDR1 SGHRS and CDR2 YFSETQ. The V and J ends lost 0 bases and 3 bases, in that order; junction bases with no gene match: 4.

The gene calls are TRBV29-1 and TRBJ2-7; D remains ambiguous. Trimming stripped 8 bases from V and 2 bases from J, with 7 bases between. The CDR3 covers 10 residues. Per germline, CDR1 SQVTM and CDR2 ANQGSEA. The CDR3 is CSLVTYEQYF. DNA of the CDR3: TGCAGCTTAGTCACCTACGAGCAGTACTTC.

This clonotype was counted once. The genes are TRBV12-3 or TRBV12-4 and TRBJ2-7; the D gene is possibly TRBD2 (7 bases). Trimming stripped 3 bases from V and 2 bases from J, with 14 bases between. The CDR3 extends over 15 amino acids. The chain's CDR3 is CASSFAGAVAYEQYF. The DNA for the CDR3 is TGTGCCAGCAGTTTTGCGGGGGCCGTCGCCTACGAGCAGTACTTC.

In this sample, this clonotype turned up many times. This chain uses TRBV9 with TRBJ2-7; 9 nucleotides align to TRBD1. Germline V gene sequence: CDR1 SGDLS, CDR2 YYNGEE. The CDR3 totals 16 residues. V was clipped by 2 bases and J by 6 bases; unmatched bases: 12. As DNA, the CDR3 is TGTGCCAGCAGCGTGGCTGGGGGACAGGGTGTAGCCGAGCAGTACTTC. Translating gives CASSVAGGQGVAEQYF. Combining the CDR3 with reference TRBV9 and TRBJ2-7 gives the whole variable domain DSGVTQTPKHLITATGQRVTLRCSPRSGDLSVYWYQQSLDQGLQFLIQYYNGEERAKGNILERFSAQQFPDLHSELNLSSLELGDSALYFCASSVAGGQGVAEQYFGPGTRLTVT.

As for this clonotype: This may be a read error, as it is one base from a much larger clone. V is TRBV2 and J is TRBJ2-7; 9 bases are shared with TRBD1. Trimming took 6 bases from V and 3 from J; bases not matched to a gene: 3. Germline assignment: CDR1 SNHLY and CDR2 FYNNEI. This CDR3 is built from 13 residues. CDR3 protein: CASRQGQGYEQYF. The DNA for the CDR3 is TGTGCCAGCAGACAGGGACAGGGCTACGAGCAGTACTTC.

This clonotype was found many times. The V gene is TRBV7-2, the J gene TRBJ2-5; the D gene is possibly TRBD1 (6 bases). Germline V gene data show CDR1 as SGHTA and CDR2 as FQGNSA. The CDR3 has 14 amino acids. V was clipped by 5 bases and J by 4 bases, with 14 bases between them. In DNA form, the CDR3 reads TGTGCCAGCAGCGATAACACAGGGACAGAGACCCAGTACTTC. It translates to CASSDNTGTETQYF.

There are a few counts of this clonotype. V is TRBV27 and J is TRBJ1-1, with 7 bases matching TRBD1. Germline V gene lookup returns CDR1 MNHEY and CDR2 SMNVEV (reference sequence). Trimming at V came to 2 bases and at J to 10 bases, leaving 13 bases not matched to a gene. This CDR3 contains 15 residues. The CDR3 DNA is TGTGCCAGCAGTTTACGACAGGGAGGAGTGGTAGGAGCTTTCTTT. It yields the protein CASSLRQGGVVGAFF.

J is TRBJ1-1 and V is TRBV20-1; D not resolved. CDR1 DFQATT and CDR2 SNEGSKA come from the germline V gene (reference sequence). The CDR3 runs to 13 residues. Trimming pared 0 bases from V and 2 bases from J, leaving 7 bases between. The CDR3 reads CSARDPSNTEAFF. As DNA, the CDR3 is TGCAGTGCTAGAGATCCTTCAAACACTGAAGCTTTCTTT.

This clonotype occurred a few times. This chain joins TRBV5-5 and TRBJ1-4; 11 bases are a match to TRBD1. The CDR3 loop spans 17 amino acids. CDR1 SGHKS and CDR2 YYEKEE come from the germline V gene (reference sequence). The V gene end was trimmed by 10 bases and the J gene end by 5 bases; junction bases not matched to a gene: 16. The CDR3 reads CAWSRDRGTRDNEKLFF. The CDR3 DNA reads TGTGCCTGGAGTCGGGACAGGGGGACGAGGGACAATGAAAAACTGTTTTTT.

Comment on this clonotype: A much larger clone sits a single nucleotide away, making a read error possible. The chain couples TRBV10-3 to TRBJ1-1; tentatively, D is TRBD1 (6 bases). The CDR3 is 14 residues long. Germline CDR1 and CDR2: ENHRY and SYGVKD. The chain's CDR3 is CASSEEGVNTEAFF. The DNA for the CDR3 is TGTGCCAGCAGTGAAGAGGGGGTGAACACTGAAGCTTTCTTT.

The chain is built from TRBV19 and TRBJ1-2; 7 bases line up with TRBD1. V shed 4 bases and J 5 bases; nucleotides not matched to a gene: 4. The length of the CDR3 is 13 residues. CDR1 LNHDA and CDR2 SQIVND come from the germline V gene (reference sequence). CDR3 region: CASSTAGGYGYTF. CDR3 DNA sequence: TGTGCCAGTAGTACGGCAGGGGGATATGGCTACACCTTC. Full variable domain (rest looked up from reference TRBV19 and TRBJ1-2): DGGITQSPKYLFRKEGQNVTLSCEQNLNHDAMYWYRQDPGQGLRLIYYSQIVNDFQKGDIAEGYSVSREKKESFPLTVTSAQKNPTAFYLCASSTAGGYGYTFGSGTRLTVV.

This clonotype was seen many times. V gene TRBV15 combines with J gene TRBJ1-4; 9 nucleotides match TRBD1. The CDR3 runs to 15 residues. V was pared by 3 bases and J by 3 bases, with 2 bases of the junction left unmatched. CDR1 and CDR2 (germline): LNHNV, YYDKDF (reference sequence). The CDR3 loop reads CATSRDRGPNEKLFF. The DNA of the CDR3 is TGTGCCACCAGCAGGGACAGGGGTCCTAATGAAAAACTGTTTTTT.

The chain has TRBV25-1 and TRBJ2-7; D not certain. Germline loops: CDR1 MGHDK, CDR2 SYGVNS. The CDR3 has 13 amino acids. The CDR3, as DNA: TGTGCTAGGATGCCTTACCTAACCTACGAGCAGTACTTC. Its protein is CARMPYLTYEQYF.

V gene TRBV10-3 combines with J gene TRBJ2-2; D ambiguous. Per germline, CDR1 ENHRY and CDR2 SYGVKD. There are 15 residues in the CDR3. Deletions cut 5 bases from V and 4 bases from J, with 14 bases between. The CDR3 spells CAISYGNASTGELFF. The CDR3 coding sequence is TGTGCCATCAGTTACGGCAACGCGAGCACCGGGGAGCTGTTTTTT.

This clonotype was counted only a few times. CDR3 DNA sequence: TGTGCCTGGAGGGTACAGGGGGCGGGTCAGCCCCAGCATTTT. It yields the protein CAWRVQGAGQPQHF. J is TRBJ1-5 and V is TRBV30; 9 bases map to TRBD1. V trimming: 3 bases; J trimming: 6 bases; junction bases outside the gene matches: 6. The germline V gene encodes CDR1 GTSNPN and CDR2 SVGIG (reference sequence). The CDR3 is 14 amino acids.

The V call is TRBV29-1, the J call TRBJ2-5; TRBD2 aligns across 8 bases. This CDR3 has 13 residues. V trimming: 8 bases; J trimming: 1 base; junction bases outside the gene matches: 6. Germline-derived CDR1 and CDR2 are SQVTM and ANQGSEA. The CDR3 nucleotides read TGCAGCAGCCCCGGGGGGGGCCAAGAGACCCAGTACTTC. Translating gives CSSPGGGQETQYF.

Notes on this clonotype: This likely comes from a read error, as the CDR3 has no conserved phenylalanine or tryptophan at its end. The DNA is left out, because the CDR3 cannot be placed on it with certainty; the CDR3 is given as TCRdb lists it. The V and J genes are TRBV7-2 and TRBJ2-2; the table's D gene call, TRBD2, was not cross checked with the DNA. Germline V gene sequence: CDR1 SGHTA, CDR2 FQGNSA. The CDR3 length is 9 residues, termini included. The CDR3 here is CASSYRDYA.

The chain couples TRBV6-2 or TRBV6-3 to TRBJ2-7; 8 nucleotides agree with TRBD1. V trimming: 0 bases; J trimming: 5 bases; junction bases outside the gene matches: 6. This CDR3 contains 15 residues. The germline V gene has CDR1 MNHEY and CDR2 SVGEGT. The CDR3 nucleotides are TGTGCCAGCAGTTACTCCAGGGGGCGCCCAGACGAGCAGTACTTC. As protein: CASSYSRGRPDEQYF.

This clonotype was seen a handful of times. CDR3 sequence (DNA): TGTGCCAGCAGTGAAAGGGACAGGGCCGACTACGAGCAGTACTTC. Its translation: CASSERDRADYEQYF. V gene TRBV2 combines with J gene TRBJ2-7; 9 positions agree with TRBD1. The junction had 5 bases not matched to a gene; V was cut back by 2 bases and J by 3 bases. The germline CDR1 and CDR2 sequences are SNHLY and FYNNEI. CDR3 length equals 15 residues.

This clonotype was observed many times. The chain couples TRBV29-1 to TRBJ2-7; tentative D call: TRBD1 (5 bases). V lost 4 bases, J lost 2 bases, and 12 bases lay in between. This CDR3 region has 13 residues. Germline assignment: CDR1 SQVTM and CDR2 ANQGSEA. CDR3 DNA sequence: TGCAGCGTTGGAGACAGTGAAGCCTACGAGCAGTACTTC. Translated, it gives CSVGDSEAYEQYF.

The chain has TRBV7-2 and TRBJ2-5; TRBD2 agrees at 11 bases. The CDR3 spans 18 residues. V lost 5 bases, J lost 5 bases, and 16 bases stayed unmatched. Germline-derived CDR1 and CDR2 are SGHTA and FQGNSA. CDR3 bases: TGTGCCAGCAGCCAATGGGGCGCTAGCGGGAGGCCTGGGGAGACCCAGTACTTC. This codes for CASSQWGASGRPGETQYF.

This clonotype showed up many times. One end of the junction is discordant with germline, which a read error may explain. The V gene is TRBV7-7, the J gene TRBJ2-3; D is ambiguous. Per the germline V gene, CDR1 is SSHAT and CDR2 is FNYEAQ (reference sequence). This CDR3 comprises 13 residues. CDR3 coding DNA: TGTGCTAGCAGCTTCGGCAACACAGATACGCAGTATTTT. It specifies CASSFGNTDTQYF.

This clonotype was counted ten times or more. CDR3 sequence: CSASPGTGRSYEQYF. CDR3 coding DNA: TGCAGTGCCAGCCCTGGGACAGGACGCTCCTACGAGCAGTACTTC. V usage is TRBV20-1 and J usage is TRBJ2-7; TRBD1 matches 8 bases. The V segment lost 6 bases and the J segment 0 bases; nucleotides outside the gene matches: 10. This CDR3 contains 15 residues. The V gene's germline CDR1 is DFQATT and CDR2 SNEGSKA (reference sequence).

The V gene is TRBV29-1, the J gene TRBJ2-5; 8 nucleotides match TRBD1. The V gene end was trimmed by 5 bases and the J gene end by 3 bases; junction bases not matched to a gene: 2. The germline CDR1 and CDR2 sequences are SQVTM and ANQGSEA. The CDR3 consists of 12 residues. CDR3 DNA: TGCAGCGTTTGGACAGGGAAAGAGACCCAGTACTTC. The encoded protein is CSVWTGKETQYF.

This clonotype was recorded many times. V usage is TRBV24-1 and J usage is TRBJ1-5; D is uncertain. Germline V gene sequence: CDR1 KGHDR, CDR2 SFDVKD. Trimming pared 2 bases from V and 6 bases from J, leaving 13 bases between. The CDR3 length is 15 residues. The CDR3 bases are TGTGCCACCAGTGATTCGCAGGACCGGCTTCAGCCCCAGCATTTT. Protein sequence: CATSDSQDRLQPQHF.

This clonotype has ten or more counts. This chain connects TRBV12-3 or TRBV12-4 to TRBJ2-7; tentative D call: TRBD1 (6 bases). CDR3 size: 14 residues. Between the trimmed V and J ends, which lost 6 bases and 0 bases, there was a span of 12 bases. The DNA of the CDR3 is TGTGCCAGCAGAGAGGGACATCCCTCCTACGAGCAGTACTTC. The encoded protein is CASREGHPSYEQYF.

The table lists this clonotype with a few counts. A much larger clone sits a single nucleotide away, making a read error possible. CDR3 loop: CSAITPGTPSGGQYF. The CDR3 DNA sequence: TGCAGTGCTATCACCCCAGGGACTCCAAGTGGGGGGCAGTACTTC. The chain employs TRBV20-1 and TRBJ2-7; D possibly corresponds to TRBD2 (6 bases). Germline assignment: CDR1 DFQATT and CDR2 SNEGSKA (reference sequence). The CDR3 contains 15 residues. Trimming shortened V by 4 bases and J by 9 bases, and 25 bases separated the two germline ends.